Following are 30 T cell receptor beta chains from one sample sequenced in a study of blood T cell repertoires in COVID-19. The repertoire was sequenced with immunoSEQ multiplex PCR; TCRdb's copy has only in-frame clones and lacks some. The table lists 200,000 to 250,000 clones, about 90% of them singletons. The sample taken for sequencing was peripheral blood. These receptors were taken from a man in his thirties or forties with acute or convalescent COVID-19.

The CDR3 sequence: CASKPGQGAYEQYF. In DNA, the CDR3 is TGTGCCAGCAAACCCGGACAGGGGGCCTACGAGCAGTACTTC. The chain employs TRBV6-5 and TRBJ2-7, with 10 nucleotides matching TRBD1. The CDR3 length is 14 residues. The V gene end was trimmed by 7 bases and the J gene end by 2 bases; junction bases not matched to a gene: 5. CDR1 and CDR2 (germline): MNHEY, SVGAGI.

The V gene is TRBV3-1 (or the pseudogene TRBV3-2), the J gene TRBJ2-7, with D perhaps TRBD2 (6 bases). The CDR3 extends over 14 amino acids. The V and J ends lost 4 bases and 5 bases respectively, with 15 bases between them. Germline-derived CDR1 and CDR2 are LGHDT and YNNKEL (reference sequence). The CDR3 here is CASSRATRGNEQYF. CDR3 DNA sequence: TGTGCCAGCAGCCGAGCGACCCGGGGGAACGAGCAGTACTTC.

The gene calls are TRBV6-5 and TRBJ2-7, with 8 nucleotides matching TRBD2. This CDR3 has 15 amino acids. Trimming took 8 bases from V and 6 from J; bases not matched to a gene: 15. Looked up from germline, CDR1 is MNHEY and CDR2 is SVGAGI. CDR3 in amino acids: CASLSGAGGLREQYF. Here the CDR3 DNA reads TGTGCCAGCCTGTCGGGGGCGGGGGGCCTTCGCGAGCAGTACTTC.

CDR3 sequence (DNA): TGTGCCAGCAGTCCCCCAAATGGCTACACCTTC. It specifies CASSPPNGYTF. The chain carries TRBV6-5 and TRBJ1-2, with D unclear. V lost 5 bases, J lost 6 bases, and 7 bases lay in between. This CDR3 has 11 amino acids. Germline V gene data show CDR1 as MNHEY and CDR2 as SVGAGI.

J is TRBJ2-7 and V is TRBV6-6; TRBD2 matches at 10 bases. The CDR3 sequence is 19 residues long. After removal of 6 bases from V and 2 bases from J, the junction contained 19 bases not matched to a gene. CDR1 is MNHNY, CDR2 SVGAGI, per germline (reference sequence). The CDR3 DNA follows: TGTGCCAGCAGCCGAGGTGGCACTAGCGGGATTTACCGTCCCTACGAGCAGTACTTC. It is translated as CASSRGGTSGIYRPYEQYF.

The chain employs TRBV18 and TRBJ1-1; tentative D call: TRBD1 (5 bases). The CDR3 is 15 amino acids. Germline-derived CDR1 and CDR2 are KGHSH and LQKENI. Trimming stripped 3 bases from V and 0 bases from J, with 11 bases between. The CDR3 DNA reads TGTGCCAGCTCACCCGACAGTAACATGAACACTGAAGCTTTCTTT. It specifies CASSPDSNMNTEAFF.

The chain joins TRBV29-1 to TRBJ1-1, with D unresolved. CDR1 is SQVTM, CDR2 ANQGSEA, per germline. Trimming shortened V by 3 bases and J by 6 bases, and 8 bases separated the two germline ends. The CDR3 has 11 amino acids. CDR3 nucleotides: TGCAGCGTTGATTCGGGTCCTGAAGCTTTCTTT. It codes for CSVDSGPEAFF.

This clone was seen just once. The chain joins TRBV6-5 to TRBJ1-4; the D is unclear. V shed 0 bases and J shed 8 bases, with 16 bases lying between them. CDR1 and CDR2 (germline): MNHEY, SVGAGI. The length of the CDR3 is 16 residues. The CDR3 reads CASSYSGAATGEKLFF. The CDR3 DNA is TGTGCCAGCAGTTACTCCGGCGCGGCCACGGGGGAAAAACTGTTTTTT.

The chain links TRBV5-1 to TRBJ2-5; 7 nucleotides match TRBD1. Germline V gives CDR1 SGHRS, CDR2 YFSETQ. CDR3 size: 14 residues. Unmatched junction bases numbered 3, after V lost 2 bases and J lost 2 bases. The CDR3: CASSFRDSQETQYF. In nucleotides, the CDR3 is TGCGCCAGCAGCTTCCGGGACAGTCAAGAGACCCAGTACTTC.

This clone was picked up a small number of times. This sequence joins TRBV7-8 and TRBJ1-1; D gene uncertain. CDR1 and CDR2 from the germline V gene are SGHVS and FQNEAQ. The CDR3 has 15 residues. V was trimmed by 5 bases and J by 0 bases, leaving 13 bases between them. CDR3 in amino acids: CASSRTTVMNTEAFF. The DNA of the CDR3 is TGTGCCAGCAGCCGGACTACAGTTATGAACACTGAAGCTTTCTTT.

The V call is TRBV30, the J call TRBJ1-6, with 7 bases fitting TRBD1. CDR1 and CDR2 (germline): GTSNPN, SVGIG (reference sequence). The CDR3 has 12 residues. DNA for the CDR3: TGTGCTGTGACAGGGAAAAATTCACCCCTCCACTTT. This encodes CAVTGKNSPLHF.

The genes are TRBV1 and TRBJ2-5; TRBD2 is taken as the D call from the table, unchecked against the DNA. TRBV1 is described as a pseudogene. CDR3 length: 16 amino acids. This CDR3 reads CTSEQGLAGGRETQYF. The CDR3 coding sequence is TGCACCAGCGAACAGGGACTAGCGGGGGGCCGGGAGACCCAGTACTTC.

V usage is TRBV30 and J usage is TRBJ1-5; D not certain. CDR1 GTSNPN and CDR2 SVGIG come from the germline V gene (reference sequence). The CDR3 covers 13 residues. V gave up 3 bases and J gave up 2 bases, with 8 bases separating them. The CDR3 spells CAWRGEGNQPQHF. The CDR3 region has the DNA TGTGCCTGGAGAGGAGAGGGCAATCAGCCCCAGCATTTT.

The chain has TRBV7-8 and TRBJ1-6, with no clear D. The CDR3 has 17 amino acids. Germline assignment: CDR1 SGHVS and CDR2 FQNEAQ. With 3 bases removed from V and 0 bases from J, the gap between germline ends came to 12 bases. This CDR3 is CASSFAAVSSYNSPLHF. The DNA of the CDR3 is TGTGCCAGCAGCTTCGCGGCGGTGAGCTCCTATAATTCACCCCTCCACTTT.

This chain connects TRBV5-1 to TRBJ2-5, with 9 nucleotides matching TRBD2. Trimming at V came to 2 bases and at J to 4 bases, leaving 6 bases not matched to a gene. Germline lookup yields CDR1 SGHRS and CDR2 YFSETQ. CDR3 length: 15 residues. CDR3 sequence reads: CASSLPSGVPETQYF. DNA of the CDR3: TGCGCCAGCAGCTTACCTAGCGGGGTTCCAGAGACCCAGTACTTC.

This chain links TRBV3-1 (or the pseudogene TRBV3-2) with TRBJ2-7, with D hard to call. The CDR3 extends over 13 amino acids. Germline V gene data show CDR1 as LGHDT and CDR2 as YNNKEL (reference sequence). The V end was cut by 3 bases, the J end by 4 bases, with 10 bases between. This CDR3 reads CASSHSPLYEQYF. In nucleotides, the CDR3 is TGTGCCAGCAGCCATTCTCCCCTGTACGAGCAGTACTTC.

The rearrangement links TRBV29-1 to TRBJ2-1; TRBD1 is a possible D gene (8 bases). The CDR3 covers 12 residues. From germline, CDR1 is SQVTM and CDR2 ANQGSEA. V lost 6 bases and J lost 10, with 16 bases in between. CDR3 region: CSVQGGSGEQFF. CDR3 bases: TGCAGCGTACAGGGGGGGAGTGGCGAGCAGTTCTTC.

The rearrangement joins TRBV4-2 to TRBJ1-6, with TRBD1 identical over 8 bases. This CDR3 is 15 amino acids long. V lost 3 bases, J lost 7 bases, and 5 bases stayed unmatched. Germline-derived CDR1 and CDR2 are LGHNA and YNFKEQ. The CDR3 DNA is TGTGCCAGCAGCCATCGGACAGGGCAAAATTCACCCCTCCACTTT. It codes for CASSHRTGQNSPLHF.

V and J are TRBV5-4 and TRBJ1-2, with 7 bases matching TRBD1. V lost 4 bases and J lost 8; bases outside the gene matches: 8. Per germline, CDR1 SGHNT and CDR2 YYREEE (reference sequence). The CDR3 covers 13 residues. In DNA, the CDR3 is TGTGCCAGCAGCCCGGGACAGTCCAAAGGCTACACCTTC. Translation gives CASSPGQSKGYTF.

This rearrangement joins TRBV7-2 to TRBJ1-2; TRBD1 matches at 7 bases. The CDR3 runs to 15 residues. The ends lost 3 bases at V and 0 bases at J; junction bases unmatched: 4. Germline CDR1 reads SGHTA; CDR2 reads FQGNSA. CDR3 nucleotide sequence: TGTGCCAGCAGCTTCGCTGACAGGGCTAACTATGGCTACACCTTC. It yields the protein CASSFADRANYGYTF.

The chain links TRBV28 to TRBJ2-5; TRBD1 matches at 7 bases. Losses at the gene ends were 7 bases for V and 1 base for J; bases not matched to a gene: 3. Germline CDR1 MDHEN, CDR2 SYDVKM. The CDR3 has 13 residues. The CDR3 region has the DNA TGTGCCAGCAAGGGACAGCCCCAAGAGACCCAGTACTTC. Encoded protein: CASKGQPQETQYF.

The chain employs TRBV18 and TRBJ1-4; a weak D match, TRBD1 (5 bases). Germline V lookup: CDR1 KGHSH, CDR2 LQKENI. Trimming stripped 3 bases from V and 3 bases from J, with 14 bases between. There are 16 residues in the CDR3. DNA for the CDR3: TGTGCCAGCTCACCGCACCCAGGGAGGGCTAATGAAAAACTGTTTTTT. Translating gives CASSPHPGRANEKLFF.

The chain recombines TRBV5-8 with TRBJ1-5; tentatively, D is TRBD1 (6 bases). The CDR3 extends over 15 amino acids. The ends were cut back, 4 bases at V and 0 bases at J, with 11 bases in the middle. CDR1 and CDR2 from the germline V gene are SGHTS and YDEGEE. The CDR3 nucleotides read TGTGCCAGCAGCCGGACAGATTATAGCAATCAGCCCCAGCATTTT. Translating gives CASSRTDYSNQPQHF.

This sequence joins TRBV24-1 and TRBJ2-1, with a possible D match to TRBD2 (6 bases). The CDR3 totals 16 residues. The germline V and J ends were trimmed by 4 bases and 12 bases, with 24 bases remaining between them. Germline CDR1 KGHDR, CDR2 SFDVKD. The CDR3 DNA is TGTGCCACCAGTGACCTCCAGGACGGCCACCGGCGGGGGCAGTTCTTC. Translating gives CATSDLQDGHRRGQFF.

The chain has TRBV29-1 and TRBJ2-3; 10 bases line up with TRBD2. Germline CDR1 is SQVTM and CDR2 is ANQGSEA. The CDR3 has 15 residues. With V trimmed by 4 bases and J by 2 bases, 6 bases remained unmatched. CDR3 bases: TGCAGCGTTGTCGGACTAGCGGACGTCACAGATACGCAGTATTTT. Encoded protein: CSVVGLADVTDTQYF.

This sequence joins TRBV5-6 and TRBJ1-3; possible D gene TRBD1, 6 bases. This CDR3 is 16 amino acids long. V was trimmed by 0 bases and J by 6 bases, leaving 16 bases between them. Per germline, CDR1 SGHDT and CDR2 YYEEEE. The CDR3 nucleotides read TGTGCCAGCAGCTTGGCGGAACAGGGTAGGGAAAACACCATATATTTT. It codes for CASSLAEQGRENTIYF.

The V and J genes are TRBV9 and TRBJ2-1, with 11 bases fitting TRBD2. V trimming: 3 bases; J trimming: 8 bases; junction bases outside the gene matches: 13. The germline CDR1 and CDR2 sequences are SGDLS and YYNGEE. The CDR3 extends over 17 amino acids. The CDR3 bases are TGTGCCAGCAGCGCTCCTGGAATTACTAGCGGGAGTTATGAGCAGTTCTTC. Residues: CASSAPGITSGSYEQFF.

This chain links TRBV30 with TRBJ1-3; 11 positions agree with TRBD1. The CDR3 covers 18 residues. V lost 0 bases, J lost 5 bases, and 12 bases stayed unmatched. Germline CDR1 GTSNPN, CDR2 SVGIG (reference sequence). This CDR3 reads CAWSVRDRGITGRNTIYF. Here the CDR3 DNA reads TGTGCCTGGAGTGTAAGGGACAGGGGGATTACAGGACGAAACACCATATATTTT.

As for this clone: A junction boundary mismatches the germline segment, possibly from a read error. As DNA, the CDR3 is TGTGCTAGCAGCTTCAGGGTTGGAGATACGCAGTATTTT. It yields the protein CASSFRVGDTQYF. The rearrangement uses TRBV7-7 and TRBJ2-3; D may be TRBD1 (5 bases). The germline V gene has CDR1 SSHAT and CDR2 FNYEAQ (reference sequence). The CDR3 is 13 amino acids.

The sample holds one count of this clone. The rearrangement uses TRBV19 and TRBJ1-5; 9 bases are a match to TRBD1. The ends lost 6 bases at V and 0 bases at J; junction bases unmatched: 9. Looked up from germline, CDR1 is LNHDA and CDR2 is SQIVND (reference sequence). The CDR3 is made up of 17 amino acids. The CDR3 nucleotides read TGTGCCAGTAGGTCACAGGGGGCCGTATATAGCAATCAGCCCCAGCATTTT. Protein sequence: CASRSQGAVYSNQPQHF.